This T cell receptor beta chain was identified during a study of cytomegalovirus exposure and HLA in healthy donors. General observations from the study: Indistinguishability led to the exclusion of some V segments, TRBV6-2 and TRBV6-3 included.

CDR1 WNHNN and CDR2 SYGVQD come from the germline V gene (reference sequence). The CDR3 contains 21 residues. J lost 1 base, V lost 3 bases, and 21 bases had no gene match. Primers for the PCR totalled 60 Vbeta and 13 Jbeta. Repertoires were generated with immunoSEQ multiplex PCR, while TCRdb's copy carries only in-frame clones and drops some. Here the sample spans over 85,000 clones, less than 85% being singletons. In the case of this clone: Its antigen is unidentified.

Sequenced: PBMCs. The chain joins TRBV10-1 to TRBJ1-5; 7 positions agree with TRBD1. The TCR sequence derives from a man aged 30 to 45 in good health and CMV-seropositive. Here the CDR3 reads CASSERLTGNREYSSNQPQHF. DNA for the CDR3: TGCGCCAGCAGTGAAAGGTTGACAGGGAATAGAGAATATTCAAGCAATCAGCCCCAGCATTTT.